These T cell receptor beta chains were read from a single sample in a study of shared clonotypes between healthy human individuals. Assay: immunoSEQ multiplex PCR; the TCRdb copy retains only in-frame clones and omits some. The table has millions of clones, around 93% seen once. The sample was naive CD8+ T cells from PBMCs. These receptors were collected from a man younger than 35 in good health. Some clones in this sample may be carry-over from other donors' samples. Both conserved end residues are part of each CDR3. A D gene is named only where the DNA matches it firmly. Rows may omit the clone size; those that give it use once, few, many or a size class.

CDR3nt	CDR3aa	j_gene	abundance	len	d_gene	v_gene
TGTGCCAGCAGTCATTACCGCGAAAGCTCTGGAAACACCATATATTTT	CASSHYRESSGNTIYF	TRBJ1-3	-	16	-	TRBV28
TGTGCCAGCAGCCCCCAGGCAACCGGGGAGCTGTTTTTT	CASSPQATGELFF	TRBJ2-2	-	13	-	TRBV14
TGTGCCAGCATAAGACGGCCTTCGGGCTCCTACGAGCAGTACTTC	CASIRRPSGSYEQYF	TRBJ2-7	-	15	-	TRBV2
TGTGCCAGCAGTGCAGGGACCGCGCATGAGCAGTTCTTC	CASSAGTAHEQFF	TRBJ2-1	-	13	-	TRBV27
TGTGCCAGCAGCTTTGGGGGCTACTACGAGCAGTACTTC	CASSFGGYYEQYF	TRBJ2-7	-	13	-	TRBV11-2
TGTGCCAGCACCCCAGGGTGGGGGAAAACTAGCACAGATACGCAGTATTTT	CASTPGWGKTSTDTQYF	TRBJ2-3	-	17	-	TRBV7-6
TGTGCCAGCAGTTTATTTGGGGGCTTTAAAGGTGGCTACACCTTC	CASSLFGGFKGGYTF	TRBJ1-2	few	15	-	TRBV27
TGTGCCAGCAGCTGGGAACTAGCGGGAGTGAATACAGATACGCAGTATTTT	CASSWELAGVNTDTQYF	TRBJ2-3	-	17	TRBD2	TRBV11-2
TGTGCCAGCAGCTTCGGGGGGTTCTACGAGCAGTACTTC	CASSFGGFYEQYF	TRBJ2-7	-	13	TRBD2	TRBV5-6
TGTGCCAGCAGCCCTAGGGCTGGGGCCAACGTCCTGACTTTC	CASSPRAGANVLTF	TRBJ2-6	-	14	-	TRBV6-5
TGTGCCAGCAGTTTAAGTCGGGGAAATGAGCAGTTCTTC	CASSLSRGNEQFF	TRBJ2-1	-	13	-	TRBV27
TGTGCCAGCAGCCCCGAAGGGGTGGGGCAGTATTTT	CASSPEGVGQYF	TRBJ2-3	-	12	-	TRBV28
TGTGCCAGCAGCGCCACCGGACTAGCCGGAGTCACCGGGGAGCTGTTTTTT	CASSATGLAGVTGELFF	TRBJ2-2	once	17	TRBD2	TRBV9
TGTGCCAGCGGACTAATCGGGGGGGCAGATACGCAGTATTTT	CASGLIGGADTQYF	TRBJ2-3	-	14	TRBD2	TRBV27
TGTGCCAGCAGCTTGGGACAGAGTTATGGCTACACCTTC	CASSLGQSYGYTF	TRBJ1-2	-	13	TRBD1	TRBV11-2
TGTGCCAGCAGCCCGGGACTAGCGGGAAACATTCAGTACTTC	CASSPGLAGNIQYF	TRBJ2-4	-	14	TRBD2	TRBV7-8
TGTGCCAGCAGCTTGGGAAGCACAGATACGCAGTATTTT	CASSLGSTDTQYF	TRBJ2-3	-	13	-	TRBV5-5
TGCGCCAGCAGCGCCCGCCTTAAGGATACGCAGTATTTT	CASSARLKDTQYF	TRBJ2-3	-	13	-	TRBV5-1
TGTGCCAGCGAATTTCTGGCGAACGAGCAGTACTTC	CASEFLANEQYF	TRBJ2-7	-	12	-	TRBV21-1
TGTGCCAGCAGCTTAAAAATAGGGGTGAACGAGCAGTACTTC	CASSLKIGVNEQYF	TRBJ2-7	once	14	-	TRBV7-9
TGTGCCAGCAGCGACGGACCGGGACAGGGGGTCGAGCAGTACTTC	CASSDGPGQGVEQYF	TRBJ2-7	-	15	TRBD1	TRBV7-9
TGTGCTAGTGGTCCCGATCTGACCGGGGAGCTGTTTTTT	CASGPDLTGELFF	TRBJ2-2	-	13	-	TRBV12-5
TGTGCCAGCAGTGAAAGACACCGCTATAATTCACCCCTCCACTTT	CASSERHRYNSPLHF	TRBJ1-6	-	15	-	TRBV6-1
TGTGCCAGCAGCAACGGGCTAGCGGGAGGTCGGTCCTACGAGCAGTACTTC	CASSNGLAGGRSYEQYF	TRBJ2-7	-	17	-	TRBV21-1
TGCAGTGCTACTACCTACGAGCAGTACTTC	CSATTYEQYF	TRBJ2-7	-	10	-	TRBV20-1
TGTGCCAGCAGCGTCGGGGGACTTAGGATTTCAGAGACCCAGTACTTC	CASSVGGLRISETQYF	TRBJ2-5	-	16	-	TRBV9
TGCGCCAGCAGCCAAGGACTAGCGGGTGCACACGAGCAGTACTTC	CASSQGLAGAHEQYF	TRBJ2-7	-	15	TRBD2	TRBV4-3
TGTGCCAGCAGTTCAGGTGTTCCCCACAATGAGCAGTTCTTC	CASSSGVPHNEQFF	TRBJ2-1	-	14	-	TRBV27
TGTGCCAGCAGCTTAGCCCCGGGGGTGAGGGAGACCCAGTACTTC	CASSLAPGVRETQYF	TRBJ2-5	-	15	-	TRBV7-8
TGTGCCACCAGGGGCAGGACAACCTACGAGCAGTACTTC	CATRGRTTYEQYF	TRBJ2-7	-	13	-	TRBV15
TGTGCCAGCAGTGGGCGGGGGTCCTCTAATGAGCAGTTCTTC	CASSGRGSSNEQFF	TRBJ2-1	-	14	TRBD2	TRBV6-4
TGTGCCAGCAGCTTCCAGGGTAGCACAGATACGCAGTATTTT	CASSFQGSTDTQYF	TRBJ2-3	-	14	-	TRBV5-6
TGTGCCAGCAGCGCCGGACCATCGAACACCGGGGAGCTGTTTTTT	CASSAGPSNTGELFF	TRBJ2-2	-	15	-	TRBV9
TGCGCCAGCAGCCCGAAGCCGGGACATCTAATCGGGGAGACCCAGTACTTC	CASSPKPGHLIGETQYF	TRBJ2-5	-	17	-	TRBV23-1
TGCAGCGTTGTCGAAAGGGACACTGAAGCTTTCTTT	CSVVERDTEAFF	TRBJ1-1	-	12	-	TRBV29-1
TGTGCCAGCAGTTTAGGGCCAGAGGAGTTCTTC	CASSLGPEEFF	TRBJ2-1	-	11	-	TRBV27
TGTGCCAGCAGCGGCGGACAGGGAGGTCTACCTAACTATGGCTACACCTTC	CASSGGQGGLPNYGYTF	TRBJ1-2	once	17	TRBD1	TRBV9
TGTGCCAGCAATAGTGGATCCGACACCCGGTCCTACGAGCAGTACTTC	CASNSGSDTRSYEQYF	TRBJ2-7	-	16	-	TRBV28
TGTGCCAGCAGCCCCCAGGGGGGCCATGAGCAGTTCTTC	CASSPQGGHEQFF	TRBJ2-1	-	13	-	TRBV5-6
TGTGCCAGCAGCTTAGGGGCCCACTATGGCTACACCTTC	CASSLGAHYGYTF	TRBJ1-2	-	13	-	TRBV7-9
TGCGCCAGCAGCCAAGATACACGGGCCTCCTACGAGCAGTACTTC	CASSQDTRASYEQYF	TRBJ2-7	-	15	-	TRBV4-1
TGTGCCAGCAGCCAAGTGAGTGCTAGCGGAGACTACGAGCAGTACTTC	CASSQVSASGDYEQYF	TRBJ2-7	-	16	TRBD2	TRBV4-2